What follows is one TCR beta chain and its context. The data were taken from a study of blood T cell repertoires in COVID-19. The repertoire was sequenced with immunoSEQ multiplex PCR; TCRdb's copy has only in-frame clones and lacks some. The data hold about 210,000 clones, with approximately 88% observed a single time. The clonotype was recovered from a woman aged 18-29 years who had recovered from COVID-19. Sequenced input: PBMCs or T cells enriched from blood (not recorded which).

The CDR3 region is CASNGMNTEAFF. The CDR3 DNA reads as TGCGCCAGCAACGGGATGAACACTGAAGCTTTCTTT. The chain carries TRBV10-1 and TRBJ1-1; unclear D gene. V was cut by 7 bases and J by 0 bases, with 6 bases left in between. The CDR3 spans 12 residues. Germline CDR1 and CDR2: WNHNN and SYGVQD (reference sequence).